The following is a T cell receptor beta chain sequence with its context. What it recognizes is unknown. Quantitative barcoded 5'-RACE was used to prepare TCR beta libraries. TCRdb fed the 5' RACE reads into MiXCR, producing one record per CDR3 protein. The table lists about 440,000 distinct CDR3 sequences, 15% to 20% of them singletons. These data originate in a study of CD8 T cells in ankylosing spondylitis. Overall study results and limits: It appeared that ankylosing spondylitis blood was characterized by a TCR beta motif of 8 or 9 highly homologous variants. Enrichment of disease-linked clones was reportedly significant in matched ankylosing spondylitis synovial fluid.

Trimming took 0 bases from V and 5 from J, leaving 11 bases between them. The CDR3 is made up of 14 amino acids. From germline, CDR1 is SGHRS and CDR2 YFSETQ. The sequenced sample consisted of blood, either unsorted or a sorted T cell fraction (not recorded which). The J gene is TRBJ1-2, the V gene TRBV5-1, with no clear D. The receptor's source is a male donor with ankylosing spondylitis. The CDR3 DNA reads as TGCGCCAGCAGCTTGGAAGGATCGGTATATGGCTACACCTTC. Amino acids: CASSLEGSVYGYTF.